This is a list of T cell receptor beta chains from one sample in a study of blood T cells in healthy people across ages. Using its own MiXCR run on the 5' RACE reads, TCRdb lists one record per CDR3 protein. The table includes roughly 830,000 distinct CDR3 sequences, approximately 67% detected once. The sample taken for sequencing was blood. These receptors originate from a man aged 25 to 40 in good health. The CDR3 runs from the conserved cysteine through the conserved F or W. The D gene is left open where the match is weak. For some rows the clone size is stated as once, few or many, or as a class when expanded; others skip it.

D: TRBD2; V: TRBV10-3; J: TRBJ2-6; size: NA; DNA: TGTGCCATCAGTGGGCGGGGGGCTGGGGCCAACGTCCTGACTTTC; CDR3: CAISGRGAGANVLTF
D: TRBD1; V: TRBV12-3/TRBV12-4; J: TRBJ1-4; size: NA; DNA: TGTGCCAGCAGTTTGTCCGCCGCAGGGGGGGAAAAACTGTTTTTT; CDR3: CASSLSAAGGEKLFF
D: NA; V: TRBV4-2; J: TRBJ2-7; size: NA; DNA: TGTGCCAGCAGCCTAGAGGCGAGGGCCAACGAGCAGTACTTC; CDR3: CASSLEARANEQYF
D: NA; V: TRBV24-1; J: TRBJ2-1; size: few; DNA: TGTGCCACCAGTGACCGAGGCTACAATGAGCAGTTCTTC; CDR3: CATSDRGYNEQFF
D: NA; V: TRBV9; J: TRBJ2-7; size: NA; DNA: TGTGCCAGCAGCGTTGGGCCCGTCTCCTACGAGCAGTACTTC; CDR3: CASSVGPVSYEQYF
D: TRBD1; V: TRBV7-2; J: TRBJ2-7; size: NA; DNA: TGTGCCAGCAGTTACGACAGGGGGGCGGCCTACGAGCAGTACTTC; CDR3: CASSYDRGAAYEQYF
D: NA; V: TRBV6-2/TRBV6-3; J: TRBJ2-4; size: many; DNA: TGTGCCAGCAGTTACAAAGGTCCGGCCAAAAACATTCAGTACTTC; CDR3: CASSYKGPAKNIQYF
D: TRBD2; V: TRBV20-1; J: TRBJ2-3; size: NA; DNA: TGCAGTGTTAGATTAGCGGGGGGTCGCACAGATACGCAGTATTTT; CDR3: CSVRLAGGRTDTQYF
D: NA; V: TRBV11-2; J: TRBJ2-5; size: NA; DNA: TGTGCCAGCAGCTTAGGTCGGGGGTTAGGGTTGACCCAGTACTTC; CDR3: CASSLGRGLGLTQYF
D: NA; V: TRBV6-6; J: TRBJ2-7; size: NA; DNA: TGTGCCAGCAGTCCCCCGGGCAGGGAGACCTACGAGCAGTACTTC; CDR3: CASSPPGRETYEQYF
D: NA; V: TRBV11-1; J: TRBJ2-1; size: NA; DNA: TGTGCCAGCAGCTTAAAACAGGGCCATGAGCAGTTCTTC; CDR3: CASSLKQGHEQFF
D: NA; V: TRBV29-1; J: TRBJ2-7; size: few; DNA: TGCAGCGTTCGCCAGGACGTGACCTACGAGCAGTACTTC; CDR3: CSVRQDVTYEQYF
D: NA; V: TRBV20-1; J: TRBJ2-1; size: few; DNA: TGCAGTGCTAGAGGATGGGCTAGCGCCGCCAATGAGCAGTTCTTC; CDR3: CSARGWASAANEQFF
D: NA; V: TRBV2; J: TRBJ2-7; size: NA; DNA: TGTGCCAGCAGTTGGACAGTCACACCCGAGCAGTACTTC; CDR3: CASSWTVTPEQYF
D: NA; V: TRBV9; J: TRBJ1-2; size: NA; DNA: TGTGCCAGCAGCGGAACAGGGATGGGCTATGGCTACACCTTC; CDR3: CASSGTGMGYGYTF
D: TRBD1; V: TRBV5-1; J: TRBJ2-7; size: few; DNA: TGCGCCAGCAGTGACCAGGGGGTCAACGAGCAGTACTTC; CDR3: CASSDQGVNEQYF
D: NA; V: TRBV20-1; J: TRBJ2-5; size: few; DNA: TGCAGTGCGCAGACCGGGGATTGGACCCAGTACTTC; CDR3: CSAQTGDWTQYF
D: NA; V: TRBV6-2/TRBV6-3; J: TRBJ1-6; size: once; DNA: TGTGCCAGCAGCACCGGATCGGGGGGAGGTTCACCCCTCCACTTT; CDR3: CASSTGSGGGSPLHF
D: TRBD2; V: TRBV29-1; J: TRBJ2-5; size: NA; DNA: TGCAGCGTCGTGTGGCGGGAGCTGGAGACCCAGTACTTC; CDR3: CSVVWRELETQYF
D: TRBD2; V: TRBV4-2; J: TRBJ2-7; size: NA; DNA: TGTGCCAGCAGCCAAGAGGAAGCGGGGGGGTCCTACGAGCAGTACTTC; CDR3: CASSQEEAGGSYEQYF
D: NA; V: TRBV7-9; J: TRBJ2-7; size: NA; DNA: TGTGCCAGCAGCTGGACAACCGACGAGCAGTACTTC; CDR3: CASSWTTDEQYF
D: NA; V: TRBV9; J: TRBJ2-3; size: NA; DNA: TGTGCCAGCAGCGTAGGAGGGGTAGATACGCAGTATTTT; CDR3: CASSVGGVDTQYF
D: NA; V: TRBV2; J: TRBJ1-2; size: NA; DNA: TGCCTGGGAGGACGGTTCTATGGCTACACCTTC; CDR3: CLGGRFYGYTF
D: NA; V: TRBV27; J: TRBJ2-5; size: NA; DNA: TGTGCCAGCAGTTTATGGGGGGCTGGGGAGACCCAGTACTTC; CDR3: CASSLWGAGETQYF
D: NA; V: TRBV5-1; J: TRBJ2-1; size: NA; DNA: TGCGCCAGCAGCGTCGGACAGACCCATGGGGAGCAGTTCTTC; CDR3: CASSVGQTHGEQFF
D: NA; V: TRBV20-1; J: TRBJ2-5; size: NA; DNA: TGCAGTGCTAGAGAACCAGGGTACCAAGAGACCCAGTACTTC; CDR3: CSAREPGYQETQYF
D: NA; V: TRBV2; J: TRBJ2-7; size: NA; DNA: TGTGCCAGCAGAGAAGCAGGGGATCCCTACGAGCAGTACTTC; CDR3: CASREAGDPYEQYF
D: NA; V: TRBV12-3/TRBV12-4; J: TRBJ2-7; size: NA; DNA: TGTGCCAGCAGTTTAGAGGGCGGGCAGTACGAGCAGTACTTC; CDR3: CASSLEGGQYEQYF
D: NA; V: TRBV20-1; J: TRBJ1-1; size: NA; DNA: TGCAGTGCTAGAGATCTTTTTGCCAGGGAAAGCACTGAAGCTTTCTTT; CDR3: CSARDLFARESTEAFF
D: NA; V: TRBV7-2; J: TRBJ2-3; size: once; DNA: TGTGCCAGCAGCCTGGGGGGGGGCAGACCCGCTAGCACAGATACGCAGTATTTT; CDR3: CASSLGGGRPASTDTQYF
D: NA; V: TRBV6-2/TRBV6-3; J: TRBJ2-1; size: NA; DNA: TGTGCCAGCAGGAGGGACGGCAATGAGCAGTTCTTC; CDR3: CASRRDGNEQFF
D: NA; V: TRBV14; J: TRBJ2-7; size: once; DNA: TGTGCCAGCAGCCCAAGCGGGACAGGATTCGAGCAGTACTTC; CDR3: CASSPSGTGFEQYF
D: NA; V: TRBV9; J: TRBJ2-2; size: NA; DNA: TGTGCCAGCAGCGTAGCTCGGGGAGTCGGGGAGCTGTTTTTT; CDR3: CASSVARGVGELFF
D: NA; V: TRBV6-2/TRBV6-3; J: TRBJ1-2; size: NA; DNA: TGTGCCAGCAGTCGTCGACAGGACTTGAACTATGGCTACACCTTC; CDR3: CASSRRQDLNYGYTF
D: TRBD1; V: TRBV18; J: TRBJ1-1; size: NA; DNA: TGTGCCAGCTCAATACAGGGGTTTGACGCTGAAGCTTTCTTT; CDR3: CASSIQGFDAEAFF
D: NA; V: TRBV21-1; J: TRBJ1-5; size: few; DNA: TGTGCCAGCAGCAGGGGGGAGAGGGAAGAGCGGCAGCCCCAGCATTTT; CDR3: CASSRGEREERQPQHF
D: NA; V: TRBV20-1; J: TRBJ1-2; size: few; DNA: TGCAGTGCTAGTCTCGGGGATCGATACTATGGCTACACCTTC; CDR3: CSASLGDRYYGYTF
D: NA; V: TRBV6-5; J: TRBJ2-3; size: NA; DNA: TGTGCCAGCATTCGGACAGGCACAGATACGCAGTATTTT; CDR3: CASIRTGTDTQYF
D: TRBD1; V: TRBV3-1; J: TRBJ2-1; size: once; DNA: TGTGCCAGCGGGGGGCAGGGGGCCTATGAGCAGTTCTTC; CDR3: CASGGQGAYEQFF
D: TRBD2; V: TRBV7-9; J: TRBJ2-7; size: NA; DNA: TGTGCCAGGGACTTAGCGGGGAACACCTACGAGCAGTACTTC; CDR3: CARDLAGNTYEQYF
D: NA; V: TRBV3-1; J: TRBJ1-6; size: NA; DNA: TGTGCCAGCAGCCTACCGGACCGCGATTCACCCCTCCACTTT; CDR3: CASSLPDRDSPLHF
D: TRBD2; V: TRBV4-3; J: TRBJ2-3; size: NA; DNA: TGCGCCAGCAGCCAAGCGGAAGGGCGGGGGGTTAGCACAGATACGCAGTATTTT; CDR3: CASSQAEGRGVSTDTQYF